The clone carrying this TCR beta chain was detected a few times. Antigen specificity is unknown. MiXCR was run by TCRdb on the RACE reads, yielding one entry per CDR3 protein. Of some 400,000 distinct CDR3 sequences in the sample, 4% to 6% are singletons; the top ten hold 2.5% to 3%. These data come from a study of human T cells and chemical hapten exposure. Findings and limits, study-wide: DPC sensitization left the count of TCRs above 1 in 1000 unchanged.

The time point here: pre-sensitization, week 0. Treatment described: therapeutic diphenylcyclopropenone sensitization with weekly scalp DPC. The ends were cut back, 6 bases at V and 4 bases at J, with 12 bases in the middle. The germline gives CDR1 MNHNY, CDR2 SVGAGI (reference sequence). The CDR3 totals 13 residues. The receptor comes from a woman between 45 and 65 years old with alopecia areata. Some clones in this sample may be carry-over from other donors' samples. The specimen comprised whole blood, sampled in connection with sensitization to the hapten diphenylcyclopropenone (DPC). V is TRBV6-6 and J is TRBJ2-5; unclear D gene. The CDR3: CASSRRYGETQYF. DNA for the CDR3: TGTGCCAGCAGCCGCCGTTATGGAGAGACCCAGTACTTC.